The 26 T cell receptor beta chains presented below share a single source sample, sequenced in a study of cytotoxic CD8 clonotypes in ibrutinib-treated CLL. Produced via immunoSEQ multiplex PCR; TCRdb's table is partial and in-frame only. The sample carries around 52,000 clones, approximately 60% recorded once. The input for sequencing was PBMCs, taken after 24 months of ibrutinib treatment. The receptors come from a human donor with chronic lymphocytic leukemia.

The CDR3 reads CASSQDRGNTIYF. For the CDR3, the DNA is TGTGCCAGCAGCCAAGATCGCGGAAACACCATATATTTT. This sequence joins TRBV4-2 and TRBJ1-3; D not resolved. The CDR3 covers 13 residues. Trimming pared 0 bases from V and 4 bases from J, leaving 4 bases between. Germline V gives CDR1 LGHNA, CDR2 YNFKEQ.

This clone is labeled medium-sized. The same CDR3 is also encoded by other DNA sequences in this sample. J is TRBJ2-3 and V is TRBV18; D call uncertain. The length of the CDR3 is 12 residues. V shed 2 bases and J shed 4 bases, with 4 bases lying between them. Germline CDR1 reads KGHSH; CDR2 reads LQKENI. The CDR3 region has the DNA TGTGCCAGCTCACCAGGCCCAGATACGCAGTATTTT. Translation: CASSPGPDTQYF.

This chain's CDR3 is CASSFGAVRGNQPQHF. The CDR3 DNA is TGTGCCAGCAGCTTCGGGGCTGTTCGTGGCAATCAGCCCCAGCATTTT. The chain joins TRBV7-9 to TRBJ1-5; weak D call: TRBD1 (5 bases). From germline, CDR1 is SEHNR and CDR2 FQNEAQ (reference sequence). This CDR3 contains 16 residues. V was cut by 3 bases and J by 2 bases, with 14 bases left in between. Full variable domain (rest looked up from reference TRBV7-9 and TRBJ1-5): DTGVSQNPRHKITKRGQNVTFRCDPISEHNRLYWYRQTLGQGPEFLTYFQNEAQLEKSRLLSDRFSAERPKGSFSTLEIQRTEQGDSAMYLCASSFGAVRGNQPQHFGDGTRLSIL.

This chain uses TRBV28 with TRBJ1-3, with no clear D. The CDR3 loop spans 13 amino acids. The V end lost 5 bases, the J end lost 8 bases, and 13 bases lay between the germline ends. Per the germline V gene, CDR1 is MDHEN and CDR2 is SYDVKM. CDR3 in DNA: TGTGCCAGCAGTCCCCGCCTTAGTGACACCATATATTTT. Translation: CASSPRLSDTIYF.

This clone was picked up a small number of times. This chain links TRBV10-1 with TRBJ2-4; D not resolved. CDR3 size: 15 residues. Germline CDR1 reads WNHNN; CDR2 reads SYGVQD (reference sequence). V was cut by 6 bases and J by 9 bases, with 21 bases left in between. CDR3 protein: CASRESGRRPCIQYF. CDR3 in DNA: TGCGCCAGCAGAGAATCAGGCCGGCGGCCTTGCATTCAGTACTTC.

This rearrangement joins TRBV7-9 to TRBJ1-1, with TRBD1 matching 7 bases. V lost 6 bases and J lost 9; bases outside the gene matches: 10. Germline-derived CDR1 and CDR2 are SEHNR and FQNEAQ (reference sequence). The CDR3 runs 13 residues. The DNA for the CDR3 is TGTGCCAGCAGATTAAGAAAGGGGGCGAAAGCTTTCTTT. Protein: CASRLRKGAKAFF.

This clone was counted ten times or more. The CDR3 DNA reads TGCGCCAGCAGCCCCCAGCCACGAGATACGCAGTATTTT. It is translated as CASSPQPRDTQYF. The chain has TRBV5-1 and TRBJ2-3; unclear D gene. The CDR3 has 13 amino acids. Between the trimmed V and J ends, which lost 4 bases and 5 bases, there was a span of 11 bases. The germline gives CDR1 SGHRS, CDR2 YFSETQ.

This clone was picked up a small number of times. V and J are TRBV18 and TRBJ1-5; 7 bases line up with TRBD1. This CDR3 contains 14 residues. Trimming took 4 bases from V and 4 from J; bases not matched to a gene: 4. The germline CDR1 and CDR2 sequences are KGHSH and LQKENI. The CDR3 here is CASSRSGGNQPQHF. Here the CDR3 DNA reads TGTGCCAGCTCACGATCAGGGGGGAATCAGCCCCAGCATTTT.

The CDR3 sequence: CASSERGQITGELFF. CDR3 nucleotides: TGTGCCAGCAGTGAAAGGGGGCAGATCACCGGGGAGCTGTTTTTT. The genes are TRBV2 and TRBJ2-2, with 7 bases aligning to TRBD1. Trimming cost V 2 bases and J 4 bases; bases outside gene matches: 4. The CDR3 consists of 15 residues. In germline, CDR1 is SNHLY, CDR2 FYNNEI.

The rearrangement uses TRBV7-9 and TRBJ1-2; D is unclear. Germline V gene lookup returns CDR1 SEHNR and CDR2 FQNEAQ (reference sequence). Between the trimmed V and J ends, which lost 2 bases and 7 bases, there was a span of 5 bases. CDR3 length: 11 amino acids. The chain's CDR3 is CASSLMPGYTF. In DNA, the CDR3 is TGTGCCAGCAGCTTAATGCCTGGCTACACCTTC. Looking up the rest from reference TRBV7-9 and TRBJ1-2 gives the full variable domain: DTGVSQNPRHKITKRGQNVTFRCDPISEHNRLYWYRQTLGQGPEFLTYFQNEAQLEKSRLLSDRFSAERPKGSFSTLEIQRTEQGDSAMYLCASSLMPGYTFGSGTRLTVV.

The CDR3 here is CASTEGQMSYEQYF. The DNA of the CDR3 is TGCGCCAGTACAGAGGGACAGATGTCCTACGAGCAGTACTTC. This rearrangement joins TRBV5-1 to TRBJ2-7; 7 bases match TRBD1. The germline V gene encodes CDR1 SGHRS and CDR2 YFSETQ. Trimming took 8 bases from V and 1 from J; bases not matched to a gene: 9. The length of the CDR3 is 14 residues.

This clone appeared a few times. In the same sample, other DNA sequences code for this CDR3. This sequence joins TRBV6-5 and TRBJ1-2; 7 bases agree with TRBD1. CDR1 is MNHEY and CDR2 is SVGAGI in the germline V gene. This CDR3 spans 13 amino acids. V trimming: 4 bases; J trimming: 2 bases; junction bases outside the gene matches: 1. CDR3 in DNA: TGTGCCAGCAGTTGGGGACAGAACTATGGCTACACCTTC. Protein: CASSWGQNYGYTF.

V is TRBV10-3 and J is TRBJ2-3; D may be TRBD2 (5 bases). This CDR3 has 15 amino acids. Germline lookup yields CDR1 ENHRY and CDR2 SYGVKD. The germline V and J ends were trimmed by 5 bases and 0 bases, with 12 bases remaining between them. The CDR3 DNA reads TGTGCCATCAGTTGGCGGGCGGTGAGCACAGATACGCAGTATTTT. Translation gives CAISWRAVSTDTQYF.

CDR3 protein: CSGEAGVNTGELFF. In DNA form, the CDR3 reads TGCAGCGGGGAAGCGGGGGTGAACACCGGGGAGCTGTTTTTT. V is TRBV29-1 and J is TRBJ2-2; 8 positions agree with TRBD2. The CDR3 has 14 amino acids. Germline V lookup: CDR1 SQVTM, CDR2 ANQGSEA. The V segment lost 7 bases and the J segment 1 base; nucleotides outside the gene matches: 5.

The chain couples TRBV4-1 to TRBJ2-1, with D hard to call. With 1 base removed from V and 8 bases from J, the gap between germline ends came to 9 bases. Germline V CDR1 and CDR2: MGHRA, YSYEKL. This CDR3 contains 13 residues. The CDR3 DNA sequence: TGCGCCAGCAGCCAAGCATCGCGGCATGAGCAGTTCTTC. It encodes CASSQASRHEQFF.

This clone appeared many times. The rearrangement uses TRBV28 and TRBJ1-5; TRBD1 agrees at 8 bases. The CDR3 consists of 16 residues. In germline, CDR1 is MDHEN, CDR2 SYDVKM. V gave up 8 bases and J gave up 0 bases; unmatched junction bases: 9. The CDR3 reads CASSDRERSSNQPQHF. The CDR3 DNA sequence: TGTGCCAGCTCGGACAGGGAAAGAAGTAGCAATCAGCCCCAGCATTTT.

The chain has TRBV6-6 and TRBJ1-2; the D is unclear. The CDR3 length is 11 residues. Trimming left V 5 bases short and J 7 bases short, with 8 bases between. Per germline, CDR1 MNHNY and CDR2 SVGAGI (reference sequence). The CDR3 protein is CASSGRFGYTF. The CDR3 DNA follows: TGTGCCAGCAGTGGCCGGTTTGGCTACACCTTC.

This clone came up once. CDR3 protein: CASRFRDSYEQYF. CDR3 coding DNA: TGTGCCAGCAGGTTCCGGGACAGCTACGAGCAGTACTTC. The chain has TRBV7-9 and TRBJ2-7; 7 bases are a match to TRBD1. The germline V gene encodes CDR1 SEHNR and CDR2 FQNEAQ (reference sequence). J gave up 3 bases and V 6 bases, and 5 bases lay outside the gene matches. CDR3 length: 13 amino acids.

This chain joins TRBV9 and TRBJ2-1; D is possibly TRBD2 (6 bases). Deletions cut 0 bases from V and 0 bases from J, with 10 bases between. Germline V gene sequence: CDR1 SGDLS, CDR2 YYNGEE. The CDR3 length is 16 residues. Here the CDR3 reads CASSVVAESSYNEQFF. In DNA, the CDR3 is TGTGCCAGCAGCGTAGTAGCGGAAAGCTCCTACAATGAGCAGTTCTTC.

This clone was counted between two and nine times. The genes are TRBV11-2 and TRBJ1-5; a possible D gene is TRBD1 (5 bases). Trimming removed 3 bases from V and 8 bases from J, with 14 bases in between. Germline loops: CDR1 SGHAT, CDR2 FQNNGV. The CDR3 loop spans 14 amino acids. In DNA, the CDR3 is TGTGCCAGCAGCTTTAACAGGTTTTTTGAGCCCCAGCATTTT. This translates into CASSFNRFFEPQHF.

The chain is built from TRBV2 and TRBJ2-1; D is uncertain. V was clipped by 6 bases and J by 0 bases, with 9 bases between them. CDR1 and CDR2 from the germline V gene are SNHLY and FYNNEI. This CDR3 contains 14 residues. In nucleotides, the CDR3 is TGTGCCAGCAGAGGCCAGAGCTCCTACAATGAGCAGTTCTTC. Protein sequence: CASRGQSSYNEQFF. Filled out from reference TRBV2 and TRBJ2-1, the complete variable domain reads EPEVTQTPSHQVTQMGQEVILRCVPISNHLYFYWYRQILGQKVEFLVSFYNNEISEKSEIFDDQFSVERPDGSNFTLKIRSTKLEDSAMYFCASRGQSSYNEQFFGPGTRLTVL.

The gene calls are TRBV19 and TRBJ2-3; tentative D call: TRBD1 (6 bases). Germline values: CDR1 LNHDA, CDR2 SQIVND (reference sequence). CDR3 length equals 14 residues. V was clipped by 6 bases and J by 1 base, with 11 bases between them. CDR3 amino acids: CASSIRTGTDTQYF. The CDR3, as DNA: TGTGCCAGTAGCATACGGACAGGCACAGATACGCAGTATTTT.

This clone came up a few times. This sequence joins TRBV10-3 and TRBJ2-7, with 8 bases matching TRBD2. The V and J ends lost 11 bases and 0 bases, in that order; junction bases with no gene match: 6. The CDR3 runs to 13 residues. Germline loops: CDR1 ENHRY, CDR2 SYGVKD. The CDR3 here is CAAQRETSYEQYF. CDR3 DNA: TGTGCCGCCCAGCGGGAGACCTCCTACGAGCAGTACTTC.

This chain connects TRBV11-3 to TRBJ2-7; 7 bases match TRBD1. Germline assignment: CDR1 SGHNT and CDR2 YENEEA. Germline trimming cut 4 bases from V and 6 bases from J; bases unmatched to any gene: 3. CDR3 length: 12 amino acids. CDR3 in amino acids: CASSSSGGEQYF. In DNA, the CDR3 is TGTGCCAGCAGCTCTTCAGGGGGCGAGCAGTACTTC. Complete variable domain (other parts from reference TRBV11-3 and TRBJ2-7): EAGVVQSPRYKIIEKKQPVAFWCNPISGHNTLYWYLQNLGQGPELLIRYENEEAVDDSQLPKDRFSAERLKGVDSTLKIQPAELGDSAVYLCASSSSGGEQYFGPGTRLTVT.

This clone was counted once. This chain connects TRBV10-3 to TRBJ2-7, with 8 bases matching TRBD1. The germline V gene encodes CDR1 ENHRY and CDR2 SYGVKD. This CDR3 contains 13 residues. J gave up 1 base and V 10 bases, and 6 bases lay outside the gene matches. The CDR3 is CATGDRPSYEQYF. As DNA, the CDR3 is TGTGCCACGGGGGACAGGCCTTCCTACGAGCAGTACTTC.

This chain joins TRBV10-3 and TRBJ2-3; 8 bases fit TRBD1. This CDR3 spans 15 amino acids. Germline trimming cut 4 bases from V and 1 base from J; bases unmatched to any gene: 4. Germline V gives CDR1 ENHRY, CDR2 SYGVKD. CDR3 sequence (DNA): TGTGCCATCAGTGCCGGGACAGGAGGCACAGATACGCAGTATTTT. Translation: CAISAGTGGTDTQYF.